The text below deals with one TCR beta chain. The ends lost 2 bases at V and 4 bases at J; junction bases unmatched: 7. The CDR3 contains 15 residues. Germline loops: CDR1 MNHEY, CDR2 SVGEGT. Seattle participants joined during active infection and were tracked over time. Original data processing: It was from reference gene primer amplification that nucleated cell counts were estimated. Some clones are missing from TCRdb's copy, which holds only in-frame ones; the method was immunoSEQ multiplex PCR. V and J calls plus clone size are reproduced from that table; the DNA served to infer D and trimming. This table holds 410,000 or so clones, roughly 90% found once. The sample comes from a study of blood T cell repertoires in COVID-19. In the study overall: There were acute and convalescent COVID-19 samples, and they came from the United States, Italy and Spain. T cells, B-cell-depleted T cells, or PBMCs supplied cDNA or gDNA.

This sequence originates from a woman in her thirties or forties with COVID-19, enrolled during active disease. The chain links TRBV6-2 or TRBV6-3 to TRBJ1-2; 7 nucleotides align to TRBD1. Sequences were obtained from peripheral blood. CDR3 DNA: TGTGCCAGCAGTTACGGGGCCAGGGGGGCCTATGGCTACACCTTC. Translated: CASSYGARGAYGYTF.